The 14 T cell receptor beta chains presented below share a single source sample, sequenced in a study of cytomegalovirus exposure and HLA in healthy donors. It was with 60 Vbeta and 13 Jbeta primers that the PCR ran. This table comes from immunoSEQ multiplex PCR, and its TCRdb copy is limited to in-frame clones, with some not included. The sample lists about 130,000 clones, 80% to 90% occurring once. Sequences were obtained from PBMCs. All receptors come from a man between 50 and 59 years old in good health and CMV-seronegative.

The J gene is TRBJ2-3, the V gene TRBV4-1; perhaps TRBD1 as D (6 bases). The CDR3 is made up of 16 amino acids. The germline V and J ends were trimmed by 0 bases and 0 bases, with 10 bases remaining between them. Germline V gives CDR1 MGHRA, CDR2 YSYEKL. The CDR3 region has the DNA TGCGCCAGCAGCCAAGATCGGACAGCTAGCACAGATACGCAGTATTTT. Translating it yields CASSQDRTASTDTQYF.

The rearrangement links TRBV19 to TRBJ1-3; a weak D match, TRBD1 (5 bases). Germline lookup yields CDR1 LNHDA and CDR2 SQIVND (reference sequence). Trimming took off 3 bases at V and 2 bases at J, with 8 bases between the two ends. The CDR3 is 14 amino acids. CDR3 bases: TGTGCCAGTAGTATTCCGACAGCTGGAAACACCATATATTTT. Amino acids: CASSIPTAGNTIYF.

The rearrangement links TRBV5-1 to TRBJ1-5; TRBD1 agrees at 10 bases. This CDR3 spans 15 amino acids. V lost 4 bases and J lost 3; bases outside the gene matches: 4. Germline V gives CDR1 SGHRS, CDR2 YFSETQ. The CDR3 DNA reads TGCGCCAGCAGCCCGACAGGGGGCCCCAATCAGCCCCAGCATTTT. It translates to CASSPTGGPNQPQHF.

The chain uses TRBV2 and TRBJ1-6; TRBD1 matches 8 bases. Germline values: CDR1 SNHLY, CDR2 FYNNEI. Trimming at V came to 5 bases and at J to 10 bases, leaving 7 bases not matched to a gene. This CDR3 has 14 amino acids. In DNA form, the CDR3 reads TGTGCCAGCAGTCCCGGACAGGGTCGGTCACCCCTCCACTTT. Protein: CASSPGQGRSPLHF.

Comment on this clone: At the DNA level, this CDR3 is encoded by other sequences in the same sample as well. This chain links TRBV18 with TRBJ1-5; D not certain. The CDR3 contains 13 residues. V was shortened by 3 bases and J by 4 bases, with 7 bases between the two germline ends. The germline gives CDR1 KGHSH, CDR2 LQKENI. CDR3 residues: CASSPGGNQPQHF. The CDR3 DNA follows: TGTGCCAGCTCACCCGGCGGGAATCAGCCCCAGCATTTT.

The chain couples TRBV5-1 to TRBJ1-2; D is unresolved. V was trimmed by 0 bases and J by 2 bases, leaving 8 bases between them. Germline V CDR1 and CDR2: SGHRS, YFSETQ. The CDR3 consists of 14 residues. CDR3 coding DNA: TGCGCCAGCAGCTTGGCCCCTGAGAACTATGGCTACACCTTC. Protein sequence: CASSLAPENYGYTF.

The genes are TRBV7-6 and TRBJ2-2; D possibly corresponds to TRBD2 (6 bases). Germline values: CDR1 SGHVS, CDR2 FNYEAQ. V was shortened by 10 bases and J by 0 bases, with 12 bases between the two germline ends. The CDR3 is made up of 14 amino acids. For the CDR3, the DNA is TGTGCCACCGGGCGCGGGACGAACACCGGGGAGCTGTTTTTT. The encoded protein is CATGRGTNTGELFF.

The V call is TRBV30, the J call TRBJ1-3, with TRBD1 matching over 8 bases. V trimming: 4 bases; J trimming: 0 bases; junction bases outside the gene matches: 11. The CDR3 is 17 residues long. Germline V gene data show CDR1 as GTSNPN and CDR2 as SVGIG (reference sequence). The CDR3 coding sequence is TGTGCCTGGAAAGATGGTCGGGACAGGAGCTCTGGAAACACCATATATTTT. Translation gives CAWKDGRDRSSGNTIYF. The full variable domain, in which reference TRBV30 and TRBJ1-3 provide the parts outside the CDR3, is SQTIHQWPATLVQPVGSPLSLECTVEGTSNPNLYWYRQAAGRGLQLLFYSVGIGQISSEVPQNLSASRPQDRQFILSSKKLLLSDSGFYLCAWKDGRDRSSGNTIYFGEGSWLTVV.

The DNA of the CDR3 is TGTGCCAGCAGTGGGACTAGGGGATACGTGGAGACCCAGTACTTC. Translating it yields CASSGTRGYVETQYF. This chain uses TRBV2 with TRBJ2-5; TRBD2 aligns across 7 bases. The CDR3 consists of 15 residues. J lost 5 bases, V lost 4 bases, and 10 bases had no gene match. Germline assignment: CDR1 SNHLY and CDR2 FYNNEI.

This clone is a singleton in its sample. As DNA, the CDR3 is TGTGCCAGCCGGGGGACAGGGTCCTGGCAGCCCCAGCATTTT. Protein product: CASRGTGSWQPQHF. V is TRBV6-6 and J is TRBJ1-5; 9 bases align to TRBD1. Germline V CDR1 and CDR2: MNHNY, SVGAGI (reference sequence). This CDR3 contains 14 residues. The junction had 9 bases not matched to a gene; V was cut back by 8 bases and J by 7 bases.

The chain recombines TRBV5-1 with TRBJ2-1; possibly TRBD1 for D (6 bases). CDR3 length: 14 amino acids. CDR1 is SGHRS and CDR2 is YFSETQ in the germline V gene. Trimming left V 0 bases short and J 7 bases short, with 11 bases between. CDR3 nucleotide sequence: TGCGCCAGCAGCTTGGGCGTGGGGGCTAATGAGCAGTTCTTC. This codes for CASSLGVGANEQFF. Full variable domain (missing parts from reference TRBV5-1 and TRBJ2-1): KAGVTQTPRYLIKTRGQQVTLSCSPISGHRSVSWYQQTPGQGLQFLFEYFSETQRNKGNFPGRFSGRQFSNSRSEMNVSTLELGDSALYLCASSLGVGANEQFFGPGTRLTVL.

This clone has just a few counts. CDR3 amino acids: CASGGEGSGNQPQHF. In DNA form, the CDR3 reads TGTGCCAGCGGGGGGGAAGGTTCAGGCAATCAGCCCCAGCATTTT. The chain links TRBV6-1 to TRBJ1-5; D possibly corresponds to TRBD1 (5 bases). This CDR3 region has 15 residues. Germline loops: CDR1 MNHNS, CDR2 SASEGT. V was shortened by 8 bases and J by 2 bases, with 16 bases between the two germline ends.

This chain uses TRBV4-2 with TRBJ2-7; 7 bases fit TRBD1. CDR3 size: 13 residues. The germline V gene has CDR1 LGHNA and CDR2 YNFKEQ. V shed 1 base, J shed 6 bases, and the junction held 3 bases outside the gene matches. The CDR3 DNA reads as TGTGCCAGCAGCCAAGTCGACAGGGCCGAGCAGTACTTC. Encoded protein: CASSQVDRAEQYF.

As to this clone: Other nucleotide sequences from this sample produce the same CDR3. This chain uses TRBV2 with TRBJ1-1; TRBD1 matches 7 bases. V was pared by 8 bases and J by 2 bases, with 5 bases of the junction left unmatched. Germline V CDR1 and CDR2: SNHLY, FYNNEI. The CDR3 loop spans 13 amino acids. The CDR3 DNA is TGTGCCAGCTCTCAGGGGGTAAACACTGAAGCTTTCTTT. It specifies CASSQGVNTEAFF.